What follows are 28 T cell receptor beta chains derived from one specimen sequenced in a study of T cells in Graves' hyperthyroidism and ophthalmopathy. Amplified TCR beta CDR3 regions came from RNA transcripts. The HTBI primer set drove a first-round RT-PCR of the TCR CDR3. TCRdb re-analysed the multiplex PCR reads in MiXCR, keeping a single row per CDR3 protein. Among roughly 350,000 distinct CDR3 sequences listed, around 13% were seen once. Sequencing was done on a sample of blood. These receptors were taken from a young woman with Graves' hyperthyroidism.

The chain uses TRBV30 and TRBJ2-7; no definite D call. V lost 3 bases and J lost 2, with 5 bases in between. The CDR3 sequence is 11 residues long. The germline gives CDR1 GTSNPN, CDR2 SVGIG (reference sequence). In DNA, the CDR3 is TGTGCCTGGAGCTATGCCTACGAGCAGTACTTC. It translates to CAWSYAYEQYF.

J is TRBJ1-1 and V is TRBV19, with D possibly TRBD1 on 6 matching bases. The CDR3 has 14 residues. The V end lost 3 bases, the J end lost 8 bases, and 16 bases lay between the germline ends. The germline V gene encodes CDR1 LNHDA and CDR2 SQIVND (reference sequence). CDR3 DNA sequence: TGTGCCAGTAGTATGGTTCGGGGGGCCGGAGAAGCTTTCTTT. Amino acid sequence: CASSMVRGAGEAFF.

The V and J genes are TRBV10-3 and TRBJ1-1; D perhaps matches TRBD1 (5 bases). Deletions cut 8 bases from V and 4 bases from J, with 14 bases between. CDR1 and CDR2 (germline): ENHRY, SYGVKD. The CDR3 is made up of 13 amino acids. CDR3 coding DNA: TGTGCCATCTCTGGGCGGGGGGGCACTGAAGCTTTCTTT. Its protein product is CAISGRGGTEAFF.

The chain has TRBV7-3 and TRBJ2-3; 7 bases agree with TRBD2. The CDR3 consists of 15 residues. V trimming: 4 bases; J trimming: 1 base; junction bases outside the gene matches: 5. Per germline, CDR1 SGHTA and CDR2 FQGTGA. The CDR3 DNA reads as TGTGCCAGCAGCTCCTCTGGGGGGGGCACAGATACGCAGTATTTT. Encoded protein: CASSSSGGGTDTQYF. The full variable domain, with the rest looked up from reference TRBV7-3 and TRBJ2-3, is GAGVSQTPSNKVTEKGKYVELRCDPISGHTALYWYRQSLGQGPEFLIYFQGTGAADDSGLPNDRFFAVRPEGSVSTLKIQRTERGDSAVYLCASSSSGGGTDTQYFGPGTRLTVL.

A few counts support this clonotype. The genes are TRBV5-6 and TRBJ2-1; unclear D gene. The CDR3 totals 14 residues. Germline assignment: CDR1 SGHDT and CDR2 YYEEEE. Trimming took 2 bases from V and 0 from J, leaving 6 bases between them. The CDR3 bases are TGTGCCAGCAGCTTCTCTGGCTCCTACAATGAGCAGTTCTTC. It is translated as CASSFSGSYNEQFF.

This clonotype has a handful of counts. J is TRBJ1-5 and V is TRBV19, with no clear D. The CDR3 totals 11 residues. V shed 7 bases and J shed 7 bases, with 8 bases lying between them. From germline, CDR1 is LNHDA and CDR2 SQIVND (reference sequence). DNA for the CDR3: TGTGCCAGTAACGAGGGACAGCCCCAGCATTTT. This gives the protein CASNEGQPQHF.

This clonotype was observed many times. CDR3 coding DNA: TGTGCCAGCATGGGGGCTAAGGGGGGTGCTTTCTTT. It codes for CASMGAKGGAFF. The gene calls are TRBV2 and TRBJ1-1; D possibly corresponds to TRBD1 (6 bases). Looked up from germline, CDR1 is SNHLY and CDR2 is FYNNEI. V dropped 7 bases and J dropped 11 bases, with 17 bases sitting between them. This CDR3 has 12 residues.

This clonotype occurred many times. The chain uses TRBV11-2 and TRBJ1-3; D is uncertain. This CDR3 has 14 amino acids. Trimming took 0 bases from V and 1 from J, leaving 4 bases between them. Germline loops: CDR1 SGHAT, CDR2 FQNNGV. DNA of the CDR3: TGTGCCAGCAGCTTAGACCAGTCTGGAAACACCATATATTTT. As protein: CASSLDQSGNTIYF.

Many counts were recorded for this clonotype. This sequence joins TRBV2 and TRBJ1-4; 7 positions agree with TRBD1. CDR1 and CDR2 from the germline V gene are SNHLY and FYNNEI. The V segment lost 5 bases and the J segment 7 bases; nucleotides outside the gene matches: 10. CDR3 size: 15 residues. The CDR3 loop is CASSPTGVGGEKLFF. CDR3 coding DNA: TGTGCCAGCAGTCCTACAGGGGTGGGAGGTGAAAAACTGTTTTTT.

In DNA form, the CDR3 reads TGTGCCAGCAGCCCCGGGACTAGTTTAGGCGAGCAGTACTTC. It is translated as CASSPGTSLGEQYF. The genes are TRBV3-1 and TRBJ2-7, with 8 bases matching TRBD2. Germline-derived CDR1 and CDR2 are LGHDT and YNNKEL (reference sequence). J gave up 6 bases and V 4 bases, and 8 bases lay outside the gene matches. The CDR3 covers 14 residues.

This clonotype was counted ten times or more. The V call is TRBV12-3 or TRBV12-4, the J call TRBJ2-1; possible D gene TRBD1, 7 bases. The CDR3 has 13 residues. The V gene lost 3 bases and the J gene lost 10 bases, with 13 bases spanning the gap. CDR3: CASSFQGGGEQFF. The DNA of the CDR3 is TGTGCCAGCAGTTTTCAGGGGGGCGGCGAGCAGTTCTTC.

In its sample, this clonotype was seen a few times. V is TRBV7-2 and J is TRBJ2-6; D gene ambiguous. This CDR3 contains 15 residues. V lost 1 base and J lost 0, with 4 bases in between. Germline CDR1 is SGHTA and CDR2 is FQGNSA. CDR3 DNA sequence: TGTGCCAGCAGCTTAGTCCCCTCTGGGGCCAACGTCCTGACTTTC. Translation: CASSLVPSGANVLTF. Full variable domain (rest looked up from reference TRBV7-2 and TRBJ2-6): GAGVSQSPSNKVTEKGKDVELRCDPISGHTALYWYRQSLGQGLEFLIYFQGNSAPDKSGLPSDRFSAERTGGSVSTLTIQRTQQEDSAVYLCASSLVPSGANVLTFGAGSRLTVL.

Comments on this clonotype: One end of the junction is discordant with germline, which a read error may explain. The genes are TRBV6-1 and TRBJ1-3, with D tentatively TRBD1 (5 bases). The CDR3 runs 13 residues. Germline V gene sequence: CDR1 MNHNS, CDR2 SASEGT. CDR3 DNA: TGTGTCAGCAGTGAATCACGGGGGAACACCATATATTTT. Translating gives CVSSESRGNTIYF.

Many counts were recorded for this clonotype. The V gene is TRBV29-1, the J gene TRBJ2-5; 8 bases fit TRBD2. V trimming: 7 bases; J trimming: 1 base; junction bases outside the gene matches: 2. This CDR3 is built from 12 residues. Germline V gives CDR1 SQVTM, CDR2 ANQGSEA. The chain's CDR3 is CSATSVQETQYF. The CDR3 region has the DNA TGCAGCGCGACTAGCGTCCAAGAGACCCAGTACTTC.

Worth noting for this clonotype: This may be a read error: a much more frequent sequence differs by one nucleotide. The chain recombines TRBV27 with TRBJ2-1; 11 bases match TRBD2. Per germline, CDR1 MNHEY and CDR2 SMNVEV (reference sequence). This CDR3 spans 16 amino acids. The V segment lost 6 bases and the J segment 7 bases; nucleotides outside the gene matches: 11. In nucleotides, the CDR3 is TGTGCCAGCAGCCGAGTACTAGCGGGAGAATTAAATGAGCAGTTCTTC. Its translation: CASSRVLAGELNEQFF.

This clonotype was seen repeatedly, ten times or more. The gene calls are TRBV20-1 and TRBJ2-7; D unresolved. The germline gives CDR1 DFQATT, CDR2 SNEGSKA (reference sequence). Trimming shortened V by 0 bases and J by 0 bases, and 9 bases separated the two germline ends. The CDR3 sequence is 14 residues long. The chain's CDR3 is CSARDSVYSYEQYF. CDR3 bases: TGCAGTGCTAGAGACAGCGTATACTCCTACGAGCAGTACTTC.

In regard to this clonotype: A junction boundary mismatches the germline segment, possibly from a read error. The V gene is TRBV11-3, the J gene TRBJ2-5; D is perhaps TRBD2 (6 bases). This CDR3 region has 12 residues. The germline CDR1 and CDR2 sequences are SGHNT and YENEEA. CDR3 residues: CASSSRDSTRHF. CDR3 DNA sequence: TGTGCCAGCAGCTCCCGGGACTCCACCCGCCACTTC. Together with reference TRBV11-3 and TRBJ2-5, the CDR3 gives the full variable domain: EAGVVQSPRYKIIEKKQPVAFWCNPISGHNTLYWYLQNLGQGPELLIRYENEEAVDDSQLPKDRFSAERLKGVDSTLKIQPAELGDSAVYLCASSSRDSTRHFGPGTRLLVL.

The chain recombines TRBV29-1 with TRBJ1-2, with D perhaps matching TRBD1 (6 bases). CDR1 and CDR2 (germline): SQVTM, ANQGSEA. This CDR3 is built from 13 residues. V lost 8 bases, J lost 4 bases, and 17 bases lay in between. The DNA of the CDR3 is TGCAGCTCCCTCAGGGGAAGCGGCTATGGCTACACCTTC. This encodes CSSLRGSGYGYTF.

This clonotype has a count of ten or more. The chain combines TRBV7-2 with TRBJ1-2; 7 nucleotides agree with TRBD1. Germline V gene data show CDR1 as SGHTA and CDR2 as FQGNSA. This CDR3 is built from 14 residues. With V trimmed by 3 bases and J by 6 bases, 7 bases remained unmatched. The chain's CDR3 is CASSFKGGGDGYTF. Written as DNA, the CDR3 is TGTGCCAGCAGCTTCAAGGGAGGGGGCGATGGCTACACCTTC.

In its sample, this clonotype was seen many times. V usage is TRBV5-1 and J usage is TRBJ1-1; D unclear. The germline V gene encodes CDR1 SGHRS and CDR2 YFSETQ. The CDR3 totals 14 residues. The V gene lost 0 bases and the J gene lost 0 bases, with 6 bases spanning the gap. The CDR3 loop reads CASSLEGLNTEAFF. CDR3 bases: TGCGCCAGCAGCTTGGAAGGGTTGAACACTGAAGCTTTCTTT.

There are many counts of this clonotype. The chain couples TRBV12-3 or TRBV12-4 to TRBJ1-4, with D uncertain. The CDR3 runs to 14 residues. V was pared by 7 bases and J by 4 bases, with 13 bases between. CDR3 residues: CASTSIVYNEKLFF. The CDR3 bases are TGTGCCAGCACCTCCATCGTCTATAATGAAAAACTGTTTTTT.

This clonotype was detected only once. One end of the junction varies from germline; a read error may be responsible. V is TRBV5-6 and J is TRBJ2-7, with D maybe TRBD2 (6 bases). CDR3 length equals 13 residues. Germline V gives CDR1 SGHDT, CDR2 YYEEEE. The DNA for the CDR3 is TGTGCCGGCAGCCGGGGGACGGACTACGAGCAGTACTTC. Translating it yields CAGSRGTDYEQYF.

This clonotype has at least ten counts. The chain combines TRBV7-9 with TRBJ2-5; no reliable D call. Germline lookup yields CDR1 SEHNR and CDR2 FQNEAQ (reference sequence). CDR3 length: 14 residues. V was cut by 5 bases and J by 1 base, with 11 bases left in between. The CDR3, as DNA: TGTGCCAGCAGCCCGCCACTAATCCAAGAGACCCAGTACTTC. Amino acid sequence: CASSPPLIQETQYF. Complete variable domain (other parts from reference TRBV7-9 and TRBJ2-5): DTGVSQNPRHKITKRGQNVTFRCDPISEHNRLYWYRQTLGQGPEFLTYFQNEAQLEKSRLLSDRFSAERPKGSFSTLEIQRTEQGDSAMYLCASSPPLIQETQYFGPGTRLLVL.

Many counts were recorded for this clonotype. The chain links TRBV27 to TRBJ1-2; 7 nucleotides align to TRBD1. V gave up 0 bases and J gave up 14 bases; unmatched junction bases: 9. Germline V lookup: CDR1 MNHEY, CDR2 SMNVEV (reference sequence). The CDR3 loop spans 13 amino acids. The CDR3 DNA follows: TGTGCCAGCAGTTTATCCTCTGGACAGGCTGGAACCTTC. Protein: CASSLSSGQAGTF.

This clonotype was counted ten times or more. The gene calls are TRBV10-3 and TRBJ2-1; D is unclear. Germline V gives CDR1 ENHRY, CDR2 SYGVKD. Trimming took 3 bases from V and 5 from J, leaving 11 bases between them. The length of the CDR3 is 14 residues. The chain's CDR3 is CAISDGSVDNEQFF. Here the CDR3 DNA reads TGTGCCATCAGTGACGGCAGCGTAGACAATGAGCAGTTCTTC.

The table lists this clonotype with many counts. The chain has TRBV10-3 and TRBJ2-5; perhaps TRBD1 as D (6 bases). V dropped 5 bases and J dropped 0 bases, with 13 bases sitting between them. CDR1 ENHRY and CDR2 SYGVKD come from the germline V gene. The CDR3 loop spans 15 amino acids. This chain's CDR3 is CAISRSRDNQETQYF. CDR3 coding DNA: TGTGCCATCAGTCGCTCCCGGGACAACCAAGAGACCCAGTACTTC.

The chain couples TRBV7-9 to TRBJ2-3; tentative D call: TRBD2 (6 bases). The CDR3 length is 16 residues. Germline CDR1 SEHNR, CDR2 FQNEAQ (reference sequence). Deletions cut 5 bases from V and 2 bases from J, with 17 bases between. The CDR3 nucleotides read TGTGCCAGCAGCCCGCCGCTCCCACTAGCCACAGATACGCAGTATTTT. The encoded protein is CASSPPLPLATDTQYF.

This clonotype was found a few times. The chain couples TRBV20-1 to TRBJ2-7; D perhaps matches TRBD1 (6 bases). The CDR3 contains 12 residues. Germline CDR1 and CDR2: DFQATT and SNEGSKA (reference sequence). V was shortened by 3 bases and J by 3 bases, with 9 bases between the two germline ends. Here the CDR3 DNA reads TGCAGTGCTAGTGGACAGTACTACGAGCAGTACTTC. Translation gives CSASGQYYEQYF.